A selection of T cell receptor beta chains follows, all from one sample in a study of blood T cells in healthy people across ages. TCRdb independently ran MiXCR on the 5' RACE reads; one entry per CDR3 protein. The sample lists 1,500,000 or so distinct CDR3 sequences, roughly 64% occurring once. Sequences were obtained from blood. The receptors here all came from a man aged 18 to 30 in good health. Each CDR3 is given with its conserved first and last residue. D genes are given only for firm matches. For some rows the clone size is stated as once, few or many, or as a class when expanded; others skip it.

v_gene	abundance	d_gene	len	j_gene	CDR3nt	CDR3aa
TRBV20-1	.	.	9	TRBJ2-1	TGCAGTATGACACTAGGATGGTTCTTC	CSMTLGWFF
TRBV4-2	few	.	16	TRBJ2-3	TGTGCCAGCAGCCAAGACCCAAGCGTAAGCACAGATACGCAGTATTTT	CASSQDPSVSTDTQYF
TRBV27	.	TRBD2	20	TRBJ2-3	TGTGCCAGCAGTCCATTGCTAGCGGGCTACAACTTTCAAAGCACAGATACGCAGTATTTT	CASSPLLAGYNFQSTDTQYF
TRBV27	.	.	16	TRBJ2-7	TGTGCCAGCAGTTTTTTGGGGGGTACAGGGTCCTACGAGCAGTACTTC	CASSFLGGTGSYEQYF
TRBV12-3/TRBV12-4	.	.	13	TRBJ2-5	TGTGCCAGCAGGTCCGGGACCCAAGAGACCCAGTACTTC	CASRSGTQETQYF
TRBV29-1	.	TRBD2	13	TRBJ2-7	TGCAGCGCCACTCCGACTAGCGGTTACGAGCAGTACTTC	CSATPTSGYEQYF
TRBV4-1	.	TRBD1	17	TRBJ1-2	TGCGCCAGCAGCCAGGCGTGGGGACAGGGGGTCAGGTATGGCTACACCTTC	CASSQAWGQGVRYGYTF
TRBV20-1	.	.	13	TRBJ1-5	TGCAGTGCTAAAGAGGGAGGTAACAGCCCCCAGCATTTT	CSAKEGGNSPQHF
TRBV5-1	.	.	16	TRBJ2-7	TGCGCCAGCAGCTTAGGAGGGGCCGACTCCGTCTACGAGCAGTACTTC	CASSLGGADSVYEQYF
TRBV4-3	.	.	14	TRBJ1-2	TGCGCCAGCAGCCGGGGACCGGGCTCCGATGGCTACACCTTC	CASSRGPGSDGYTF
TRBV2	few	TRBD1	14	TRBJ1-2	TGTGCCAGCATGAGGACAGGACTGAACTATGGCTACACCTTC	CASMRTGLNYGYTF
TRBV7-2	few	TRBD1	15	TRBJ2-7	TGTGCCAGCAGCTTAATTGGGGGACAGTTCGACGAGCAGTACTTC	CASSLIGGQFDEQYF
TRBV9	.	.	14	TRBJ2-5	TGTGCCAGCAGCGCAGGGGTGACTGGAGAGACCCAGTACTTC	CASSAGVTGETQYF
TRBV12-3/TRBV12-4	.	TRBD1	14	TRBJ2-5	TGTGCCAGCAGCAAGGGACAGTTGGAAGAGACCCAGTACTTC	CASSKGQLEETQYF
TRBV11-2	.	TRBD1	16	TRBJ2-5	TGTGCCAGCAGCCTAGGGGGCGAAATGTACCAAGAGACCCAGTACTTC	CASSLGGEMYQETQYF
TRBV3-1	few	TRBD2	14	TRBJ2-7	TGTGCCAGCAGCCCGGGACTAGCGGCTCTCGAGCAGTACTTC	CASSPGLAALEQYF
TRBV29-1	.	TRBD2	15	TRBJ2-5	TGCAGCGGTGCACTAGCGGGAGAGGTCGACAATGAGCAGTACTTC	CSGALAGEVDNEQYF